The sequence of this TCR beta chain was determined in a study of blood T cell repertoires in COVID-19. Study summary: There were acute and convalescent COVID-19 samples, and they came from the United States, Italy and Spain. T cells, B-cell-depleted T cells, or PBMCs supplied cDNA or gDNA.

CDR1 SGDLS and CDR2 YYNGEE come from the germline V gene. The CDR3 loop spans 15 amino acids. V lost 4 bases, J lost 5 bases, and 6 bases stayed unmatched. In the study's own analysis: The authors estimated nucleated cell counts from reference gene primer amplification. Profiled with immunoSEQ multiplex PCR; TCRdb holds only in-frame clones, not every one. D and trimming were read from the DNA, whereas the V and J calls and clone size are those reported in that table. The table records around 110,000 clones, around four fifths of them present only once. The sample taken for sequencing was peripheral blood. The chain carries TRBV9 and TRBJ2-1; 10 bases map to TRBD2. This clonotype was obtained from a man aged 30-40 years with acute or convalescent COVID-19. The CDR3 bases are TGTGCCAGCAGCCAGCAGCGGGAGGGGGACAATGAGCAGTTCTTC. Its protein is CASSQQREGDNEQFF.